A single sample gave rise to the 25 T cell receptor beta chains below, sequenced in a study of blood T cell repertoires in COVID-19 (dated by TCRdb to the early 2020s). The library was produced with the immunoSEQ multiplex PCR assay. TCRdb retrieved this table from immuneACCESS and kept in-frame rearrangements only. Not all clones are present; in checked studies, unresolved V genes account for under half, and no reason is known for the remainder. In all, the sample holds over 200,000 clones, and roughly 86% of those were seen once. The ten largest clonotypes hold over 7.5% of the sample. The source material was peripheral blood. These receptors were collected from a man aged 35-49 years who had recovered from COVID-19.

The V gene is TRBV4-3, the J gene TRBJ2-1, with 9 bases fitting TRBD2. The germline gives CDR1 LGHNA, CDR2 YSLEER. V lost 1 base and J lost 4; bases outside the gene matches: 2. The length of the CDR3 is 15 residues. The CDR3 here is CASSQGTSGYNEQFF. The CDR3 DNA follows: TGCGCCAGCAGCCAAGGAACTAGCGGGTACAATGAGCAGTTCTTC.

V and J are TRBV7-2 and TRBJ2-5, with a weak D call TRBD1 (7 bases). This CDR3 is 15 amino acids long. The germline V gene encodes CDR1 SGHTA and CDR2 FQGNSA. Deletions cut 1 base from V and 1 base from J, with 10 bases between. CDR3 in amino acids: CASSLVRGAQETQYF. CDR3 DNA sequence: TGTGCCAGCAGCTTAGTCAGGGGGGCCCAAGAGACCCAGTACTTC.

The chain carries TRBV4-3 and TRBJ2-1, with TRBD2 identical over 8 bases. The V gene end was trimmed by 4 bases and the J gene end by 5 bases; junction bases not matched to a gene: 7. CDR1 is LGHNA and CDR2 is YSLEER in the germline V gene. This CDR3 has 15 residues. The CDR3 region is CASSPTSGANNEQFF. CDR3 in DNA: TGCGCCAGCAGCCCAACTAGCGGAGCAAACAATGAGCAGTTCTTC.

The genes are TRBV3-1 (or the pseudogene TRBV3-2) and TRBJ2-7; 11 bases line up with TRBD1. V shed 1 base and J 3 bases; nucleotides not matched to a gene: 2. The CDR3 totals 15 residues. The germline gives CDR1 LGHDT, CDR2 YNNKEL (reference sequence). The CDR3 sequence is CASSQGGTGGYEQYF. The DNA of the CDR3 is TGTGCCAGCAGCCAAGGCGGGACAGGGGGCTACGAGCAGTACTTC.

Written as DNA, the CDR3 is TGTGCCAGCAGCTTGGGCAGGGCCACCTACAATGAGCAGTTCTTC. Protein sequence: CASSLGRATYNEQFF. V gene TRBV5-8 combines with J gene TRBJ2-1; possible D gene TRBD1, 5 bases. V was clipped by 0 bases and J by 2 bases, with 9 bases between them. Germline V lookup: CDR1 SGHTS, CDR2 YDEGEE. The CDR3 loop spans 15 amino acids.

The rearrangement joins TRBV11-3 to TRBJ2-5, with 11 positions matching TRBD2. CDR1 is SGHNT, CDR2 YENEEA, per germline. The CDR3 length is 17 residues. J gave up 5 bases and V 1 base, and 9 bases lay outside the gene matches. The CDR3 DNA follows: TGTGCCAGCAGCTTAGGGCCCGCCACTAGCGGGAGTGAGACCCAGTACTTC. This gives the protein CASSLGPATSGSETQYF.

The chain uses TRBV5-1 and TRBJ2-3, with D perhaps matching TRBD2 (5 bases). The CDR3 runs to 13 residues. CDR1 and CDR2 from the germline V gene are SGHRS and YFSETQ. V was clipped by 5 bases and J by 5 bases, with 12 bases between them. The CDR3 DNA is TGCGCCAGCAGGAGGGATCTGGGAGATACGCAGTATTTT. Translating it yields CASRRDLGDTQYF.

The V and J genes are TRBV5-1 and TRBJ2-1; weak D call: TRBD1 (5 bases). In germline, CDR1 is SGHRS, CDR2 YFSETQ. V dropped 4 bases and J dropped 2 bases, with 10 bases sitting between them. This CDR3 contains 14 residues. CDR3 sequence (DNA): TGCGCCAGCAGCCTATCGACAGCCTACAATGAGCAGTTCTTC. Its translation: CASSLSTAYNEQFF. The full variable domain, rest sourced from reference TRBV5-1 and TRBJ2-1, is KAGVTQTPRYLIKTRGQQVTLSCSPISGHRSVSWYQQTPGQGLQFLFEYFSETQRNKGNFPGRFSGRQFSNSRSEMNVSTLELGDSALYLCASSLSTAYNEQFFGPGTRLTVL.

CDR3 DNA: TGTGCCAGTCGCCGCGGACAGGAGAATGAAAAACTGTTTTTT. It yields the protein CASRRGQENEKLFF. J is TRBJ1-4 and V is TRBV19, with 7 bases aligning to TRBD1. The trim removed 8 bases at V and 5 bases at J, leaving 8 bases unmatched. CDR1 and CDR2 (germline): LNHDA, SQIVND (reference sequence). CDR3 size: 14 residues.

The chain recombines TRBV7-2 with TRBJ2-7, with 7 bases that match TRBD2. This CDR3 has 14 amino acids. V was pared by 4 bases and J by 3 bases, with 6 bases of the junction left unmatched. Germline V gene sequence: CDR1 SGHTA, CDR2 FQGNSA. For the CDR3, the DNA is TGTGCCAGCAGCTGGGGGGGAAGTCTCTACGAGCAGTACTTC. Its translation is CASSWGGSLYEQYF.

The J gene is TRBJ2-5, the V gene TRBV25-1, with 11 positions matching TRBD2. The CDR3 has 15 amino acids. From germline, CDR1 is MGHDK and CDR2 SYGVNS. V gave up 4 bases and J gave up 4 bases; unmatched junction bases: 5. CDR3 coding DNA: TGTGCCAGCAGTGGACTAGCGGGGATAGGAGAGACCCAGTACTTC. This translates into CASSGLAGIGETQYF.

The gene calls are TRBV6-5 and TRBJ2-7, with 9 bases matching TRBD1. After removal of 5 bases from V and 3 bases from J, the junction contained 8 bases not matched to a gene. Germline V lookup: CDR1 MNHEY, CDR2 SVGAGI. There are 15 residues in the CDR3. The CDR3 loop is CASSPSWTGVYEQYF. In DNA form, the CDR3 reads TGTGCCAGCAGTCCTAGCTGGACAGGGGTCTACGAGCAGTACTTC.

The V and J genes are TRBV3-1 (or the pseudogene TRBV3-2) and TRBJ2-7, with D possibly TRBD1 on 5 matching bases. The CDR3 spans 14 residues. V dropped 5 bases and J dropped 7 bases, with 18 bases sitting between them. Germline-derived CDR1 and CDR2 are LGHDT and YNNKEL (reference sequence). The CDR3 is CASSSPGSLREQYF. The DNA of the CDR3 is TGTGCCAGCAGCTCCCCAGGGTCCCTTCGGGAGCAGTACTTC.

The chain is built from TRBV27 and TRBJ1-2; tentatively, D is TRBD1 (6 bases). The V end lost 2 bases, the J end lost 6 bases, and 10 bases lay between the germline ends. This CDR3 region has 13 residues. Germline CDR1 MNHEY, CDR2 SMNVEV (reference sequence). In nucleotides, the CDR3 is TGTGCCAGCAGTTTAAACAGGGATAATGGCTACACCTTC. It codes for CASSLNRDNGYTF.

The table lists this clone with a count of one. The chain uses TRBV10-3 and TRBJ2-7; TRBD2 matches 7 bases. V shed 0 bases, J shed 0 bases, and the junction held 2 bases outside the gene matches. The length of the CDR3 is 15 residues. Germline CDR1 and CDR2: ENHRY and SYGVKD. CDR3 coding DNA: TGTGCCATCAGTGAGTCGGGCGGGAGCTCCTACGAGCAGTACTTC. Its protein product is CAISESGGSSYEQYF.

The V gene is TRBV29-1, the J gene TRBJ1-4; D unclear. This CDR3 spans 11 amino acids. Germline V CDR1 and CDR2: SQVTM, ANQGSEA. V lost 4 bases and J 8 bases, leaving 8 bases between the germline ends. CDR3 residues: CSVARGEKLFF. The CDR3, as DNA: TGCAGCGTTGCGCGAGGGGAAAAACTGTTTTTT.

This chain joins TRBV19 and TRBJ2-1, with D possibly being TRBD2 (6 bases). The CDR3 is 12 amino acids. V was trimmed by 4 bases and J by 9 bases, leaving 10 bases between them. Germline CDR1 is LNHDA and CDR2 is SQIVND (reference sequence). The CDR3 protein is CASSTQRVEQFF. Written as DNA, the CDR3 is TGTGCCAGTAGTACGCAGCGGGTTGAGCAGTTCTTC.

The rearrangement joins TRBV5-6 to TRBJ1-3, with D possibly matching TRBD1 (5 bases). This CDR3 contains 15 residues. The V and J ends lost 0 bases and 4 bases respectively, with 11 bases between them. CDR1 and CDR2 (germline): SGHDT, YYEEEE. The CDR3 is CASSLVAGPGNTIYF. CDR3 in DNA: TGTGCCAGCAGCTTGGTAGCGGGGCCCGGAAACACCATATATTTT.

This clone turned up a few times. This chain uses TRBV30 with TRBJ1-6; D perhaps matches TRBD1 (6 bases). Germline V gives CDR1 GTSNPN, CDR2 SVGIG (reference sequence). Trimming removed 2 bases at V and 9 bases at J, with 14 bases between. The length of the CDR3 is 14 residues. CDR3 sequence: CAWSLDRLSSPLHF. The CDR3 DNA reads TGTGCCTGGAGTCTGGACAGATTGAGTTCACCCCTCCACTTT.

The chain links TRBV19 to TRBJ2-7, with D maybe TRBD1 (6 bases). This CDR3 has 13 residues. Trimming cost V 5 bases and J 2 bases, with 10 bases left between them. Looked up from germline, CDR1 is LNHDA and CDR2 is SQIVND (reference sequence). CDR3 amino acids: CASSPGHPYEQYF. The CDR3, as DNA: TGTGCCAGTAGTCCGGGACACCCCTACGAGCAGTACTTC.

The genes are TRBV5-8 and TRBJ2-4; 12 bases are a match to TRBD2. V lost 5 bases to trimming and J lost 0 bases; unmatched junction nucleotides: 9. The CDR3 runs to 18 residues. CDR1 and CDR2 (germline): SGHTS, YDEGEE. The CDR3 protein is CASRVTSGSSLAKNIQYF. For the CDR3, the DNA is TGTGCCAGCAGAGTGACTAGCGGGAGTTCCCTAGCCAAAAACATTCAGTACTTC.

CDR3: CASSLDGNTGELFF. The CDR3, as DNA: TGTGCCAGCAGCTTAGACGGGAACACCGGGGAGCTGTTTTTT. This chain uses TRBV7-2 with TRBJ2-2; no firm D call. This CDR3 has 14 amino acids. From germline, CDR1 is SGHTA and CDR2 FQGNSA. The V and J ends lost 1 base and 1 base respectively, with 4 bases between them. Full variable domain (missing parts from reference TRBV7-2 and TRBJ2-2): GAGVSQSPSNKVTEKGKDVELRCDPISGHTALYWYRQSLGQGLEFLIYFQGNSAPDKSGLPSDRFSAERTGGSVSTLTIQRTQQEDSAVYLCASSLDGNTGELFFGEGSRLTVL.

The rearrangement joins TRBV7-2 to TRBJ1-5, with unresolved D. Trimming took off 1 base at V and 0 bases at J, with 13 bases between the two ends. The CDR3 consists of 17 residues. Germline loops: CDR1 SGHTA, CDR2 FQGNSA. This chain's CDR3 is CASSLVTALYSNQPQHF. The CDR3 DNA follows: TGTGCCAGCAGCTTAGTTACAGCCTTATATAGCAATCAGCCCCAGCATTTT. Filled out from reference TRBV7-2 and TRBJ1-5, the complete variable domain reads GAGVSQSPSNKVTEKGKDVELRCDPISGHTALYWYRQSLGQGLEFLIYFQGNSAPDKSGLPSDRFSAERTGGSVSTLTIQRTQQEDSAVYLCASSLVTALYSNQPQHFGDGTRLSIL.

This clone has just one count. This chain connects TRBV6-1 to TRBJ1-1, with a weak D call TRBD1 (6 bases). The germline CDR1 and CDR2 sequences are MNHNS and SASEGT. This CDR3 is built from 13 residues. The V and J ends lost 3 bases and 4 bases respectively, with 9 bases between them. The CDR3 nucleotides are TGTGCCAGCAGTGAGTTGGACAGCACTGAAGCTTTCTTT. It yields the protein CASSELDSTEAFF.

The genes are TRBV7-3 and TRBJ1-2; tentative D call: TRBD1 (5 bases). V lost 5 bases and J 4 bases, leaving 14 bases between the germline ends. Germline loops: CDR1 SGHTA, CDR2 FQGTGA. The CDR3 sequence is 14 residues long. The CDR3 region is CASSPAGGGYGYTF. CDR3 sequence (DNA): TGTGCCAGCAGCCCCGCGGGGGGGGGCTATGGCTACACCTTC.